This T cell receptor (beta chain) appears in the sequencing data of a study of blood T cell repertoires in COVID-19. Some clones are missing from TCRdb's copy, which holds only in-frame ones; the method was immunoSEQ multiplex PCR. This sample has 85,000 to 90,000 clones, with 65% to 90% found just once. Trimming took off 1 base at V and 2 bases at J, with 11 bases between the two ends. The CDR3 is 15 residues long. Germline V gene lookup returns CDR1 SGHNT and CDR2 YENEEA. The sequencing sample was made of peripheral blood. This TCR was sampled from an elderly man with active or convalescent COVID-19. This rearrangement joins TRBV11-3 to TRBJ1-1; D ambiguous. The CDR3 DNA reads TGTGCCAGCAGCTTAGTGTCGTCCCTAAACACTGAAGCTTTCTTT. The encoded protein is CASSLVSSLNTEAFF.